This T cell receptor beta chain was captured in a study of blood T cell repertoires in COVID-19. Study details: Sources were T cells, B-cell-depleted T cells, or PBMCs; the material itself was cDNA or gDNA.

Data came from immunoSEQ multiplex PCR; TCRdb stores just in-frame clones and leaves some out. The table shows approximately 150,000 clones, with roughly 82% occurring only once. CDR1 LGHNA and CDR2 YNFKEQ come from the germline V gene. The CDR3 runs to 14 residues. With V trimmed by 1 base and J by 10 bases, 6 bases remained unmatched. The source is a human donor in a cohort sampled during active COVID-19. The sample consisted of peripheral blood. The chain is built from TRBV4-2 and TRBJ1-4; 7 bases fit TRBD1. CDR3 coding DNA: TGTGCCAGCAGCCAAGGGCAGGGGGGAGGAAAACTGTTTTTT. As protein: CASSQGQGGGKLFF.